This is a list of T cell receptor beta chains from one sample in a study of blood T cell repertoires in COVID-19. TCRdb keeps only in-frame clones here, not all; method: immunoSEQ multiplex PCR. The data contain hundreds of thousands of clones, 70% to 90% of them singletons. Material: peripheral blood. These receptor sequences come from a woman aged 30 to 39 who had recovered from COVID-19. The CDR3 runs from the conserved cysteine through the conserved F or W. A D gene is named only where the DNA matches it firmly. Size tells how often a clone was seen (once, few, many) or the class of an expanded clone, and some rows leave it out.

CDR3	DNA	V	size	J	D
CASSPGQAGYEQYF	TGTGCCAGCAGTCCGGGACAGGCCGGCTACGAGCAGTACTTC	TRBV2	.	TRBJ2-7	TRBD1
CASSFESSYEQYF	TGTGCCAGCAGTTTCGAGAGCTCCTACGAGCAGTACTTC	TRBV28	.	TRBJ2-7	.
CSAGDRLNTEAFF	TGCAGCGCCGGGGACAGGCTGAACACTGAAGCTTTCTTT	TRBV29-1	.	TRBJ1-1	TRBD1
CASSQGAGYTF	TGTGCCAGCAGCCAGGGGGCGGGCTACACCTTC	TRBV12-3/TRBV12-4	.	TRBJ1-2	TRBD1
CASSLGSTNQETQYF	TGTGCCAGCAGCTTGGGGAGTACTAACCAAGAGACCCAGTACTTC	TRBV5-4	few	TRBJ2-5	.
CATMTGYGELFF	TGTGCCACGATGACAGGGTACGGGGAGCTGTTTTTT	TRBV24-1	.	TRBJ2-2	TRBD1
CASSRQGRTGELFF	TGTGCCAGCAGCCGACAGGGGCGAACCGGGGAGCTGTTTTTT	TRBV27	.	TRBJ2-2	TRBD1
CASSYRGELAKNIQYF	TGTGCCAGCAGTTACAGAGGAGAACTAGCCAAAAACATTCAGTACTTC	TRBV6-2/TRBV6-3	.	TRBJ2-4	.
CASSLSTAFTYEQYF	TGTGCCAGCAGCTTATCGACAGCCTTCACCTACGAGCAGTACTTC	TRBV7-9	.	TRBJ2-7	.
CASSTETGQGAGETQYF	TGTGCCAGCAGCACAGAGACTGGACAGGGGGCCGGAGAGACCCAGTACTTC	TRBV5-8	.	TRBJ2-5	TRBD1
CASSYSGLNTEAFF	TGTGCCAGCAGTTACTCGGGGCTAAACACTGAAGCTTTCTTT	TRBV6-5	.	TRBJ1-1	.
CASGDTTGGANVLTF	TGTGCCAGCGGGGACACAACTGGGGGGGCCAACGTCCTGACTTTC	TRBV6-5	.	TRBJ2-6	.
CASSQEGAYSNQPQHF	TGTGCCAGCAGCCAGGAGGGAGCTTATAGCAATCAGCCCCAGCATTTT	TRBV7-9	.	TRBJ1-5	.
CASSLGQSQETQYF	TGTGCTAGCAGCCTGGGACAGAGCCAAGAGACCCAGTACTTC	TRBV7-7	.	TRBJ2-5	TRBD1
CATRTGQNRVYYGYTF	TGTGCCACCAGGACCGGCCAGAACAGGGTATACTATGGCTACACCTTC	TRBV24-1	.	TRBJ1-2	.
CSVRQDNSGANVLTF	TGCAGCGTTCGGCAGGACAACTCTGGGGCCAACGTCCTGACTTTC	TRBV29-1	.	TRBJ2-6	.
CASSLYTDRVTHEQYF	TGTGCCAGCAGCCTATATACGGACAGGGTAACCCACGAGCAGTACTTC	TRBV5-4	.	TRBJ2-7	TRBD1
CASRSSGGPHEQYF	TGTGCCAGCAGATCTAGCGGGGGGCCCCACGAGCAGTACTTC	TRBV6-5	.	TRBJ2-7	TRBD2
CASSYGSGNNQPQHF	TGTGCCAGCAGTTACGGATCAGGTAATAATCAGCCCCAGCATTTT	TRBV6-6	.	TRBJ1-5	.
CASSLATGFAQRRSEQYF	TGTGCCAGCAGCTTAGCTACAGGGTTTGCCCAACGCCGATCCGAGCAGTACTTC	TRBV7-9	.	TRBJ2-7	.
CASSLDIGVSSYEQYF	TGTGCCAGCAGCTTGGATATCGGGGTTAGCTCCTACGAGCAGTACTTC	TRBV5-6	once	TRBJ2-7	.
CASSQEALLGQVYGYTF	TGTGCCAGCAGCCAAGAAGCACTTTTGGGACAGGTCTATGGCTACACCTTC	TRBV3-1/TRBV3-2	few	TRBJ1-2	TRBD1
CASSLDSLVAGESETQYF	TGTGCCAGCAGTTTAGACTCCCTAGTGGCAGGGGAATCAGAGACCCAGTACTTC	TRBV28	once	TRBJ2-5	.
CAISESRGNTEAFF	TGTGCCATCAGTGAGTCCAGGGGGAACACTGAAGCTTTCTTT	TRBV10-3	once	TRBJ1-1	.
CSVWAGQGYTF	TGCAGCGTTTGGGCCGGACAAGGCTACACCTTC	TRBV29-1	.	TRBJ1-2	.
CASISSGGQSTGELFF	TGTGCCAGCATCTCCTCTGGGGGACAGAGCACCGGGGAGCTGTTTTTT	TRBV27	.	TRBJ2-2	TRBD1
CASSQSGATSGDTQYF	TGCGCCAGCAGCCAATCAGGAGCGACTAGTGGAGATACGCAGTATTTT	TRBV4-3	.	TRBJ2-3	.
CATRMIGLARYGQYF	TGTGCCACCAGGATGATCGGACTAGCGCGTTACGGGCAGTACTTC	TRBV24-1	.	TRBJ2-7	TRBD2
CASSLAGKNSPLHF	TGTGCCAGCAGTTTAGCAGGGAAAAATTCACCCCTCCACTTT	TRBV28	.	TRBJ1-6	.
CSVDDPEGVRDEQYF	TGCAGCGTTGATGACCCCGAGGGGGTTCGGGACGAGCAGTACTTC	TRBV29-1	once	TRBJ2-7	.
CAWRRQGMQNIQYF	TGTGCCTGGAGACGACAGGGAATGCAAAACATTCAGTACTTC	TRBV30	.	TRBJ2-4	TRBD1
CASSRGFYEQYF	TGTGCCAGCAGCAGAGGGTTCTACGAGCAGTACTTC	TRBV13	.	TRBJ2-7	.
CASSWTGANTEAFF	TGCGCCAGCAGCTGGACAGGGGCGAACACTGAAGCTTTCTTT	TRBV5-1	few	TRBJ1-1	TRBD1
CASSQDPGQVERLFF	TGCGCCAGCAGCCAAGATCCAGGACAGGTGGAGAGACTGTTTTTT	TRBV4-1	.	TRBJ1-4	TRBD1
CASSPQGNGDSPLHF	TGCGCCAGCAGCCCCCAGGGGAACGGCGATTCACCCCTCCACTTT	TRBV4-1	.	TRBJ1-6	.
CASSQGAPPYNEQFF	TGTGCCAGCAGCCAGGGGGCGCCCCCCTACAATGAGCAGTTCTTC	TRBV11-2	.	TRBJ2-1	TRBD1
CASSPRTGRETQYF	TGTGCCAGCAGCCCAAGGACAGGGCGAGAGACCCAGTACTTC	TRBV7-3	.	TRBJ2-5	TRBD1
CAWSGTANTGELFF	TGTGCCTGGAGCGGGACAGCGAACACCGGGGAGCTGTTTTTT	TRBV30	.	TRBJ2-2	TRBD1
CASSSDRGETEAFF	TGTGCCAGCAGCTCGGACAGGGGAGAGACTGAAGCTTTCTTT	TRBV7-9	.	TRBJ1-1	TRBD1
CASSPPGTGESPLHF	TGTGCCAGCAGTCCCCCCGGGACAGGGGAATCACCCCTCCACTTT	TRBV27	.	TRBJ1-6	TRBD1
CASSMRLAGGPHTQYF	TGTGCCAGTAGTATGAGACTAGCGGGGGGGCCACATACGCAGTATTTT	TRBV19	.	TRBJ2-3	TRBD2
CASSLVVGANSGNTIYF	TGTGCCAGCAGCTTGGTTGTGGGGGCTAACTCTGGAAACACCATATATTTT	TRBV5-6	.	TRBJ1-3	.
CASRRDRETPNYGYTF	TGTGCCAGCAGACGTGACAGGGAAACCCCTAACTATGGCTACACCTTC	TRBV6-6	.	TRBJ1-2	TRBD1
CASSQDPGPSSYNEQFF	TGCGCCAGCAGCCAAGATCCTGGTCCCAGCTCCTACAATGAGCAGTTCTTC	TRBV4-3	.	TRBJ2-1	.
CATGRPGVNSPLHF	TGTGCCACCGGGAGGCCAGGTGTAAATTCACCCCTCCACTTT	TRBV7-2	.	TRBJ1-6	.
CASSPDRKRGTQYF	TGTGCCAGCAGTCCCGACAGGAAGAGGGGGACCCAGTACTTC	TRBV6-5	.	TRBJ2-5	.
CASRLARDNQPQHF	TGTGCAAGTCGCTTAGCCAGGGACAATCAGCCCCAGCATTTT	TRBV12-2	few	TRBJ1-5	.
CATRETYGYTF	TGTGCCACCAGAGAGACTTATGGCTACACCTTC	TRBV25-1	.	TRBJ1-2	.
CATSREGGRNQPQHF	TGTGCCACCAGCAGAGAGGGAGGGAGAAATCAGCCCCAGCATTTT	TRBV15	.	TRBJ1-5	.
CASSLDFASGQETQYF	TGTGCCAGCAGCTTGGATTTCGCTAGCGGGCAAGAGACCCAGTACTTC	TRBV5-6	.	TRBJ2-5	TRBD2
CASSPPTGEAEKLFF	TGTGCCAGCTCACCCCCGACAGGGGAAGCAGAAAAACTGTTTTTT	TRBV18	.	TRBJ1-4	TRBD1
CASSQTSGRVSVADTQYF	TGTGCCAGCAGCCAGACTAGCGGGAGAGTGTCTGTGGCAGATACGCAGTATTTT	TRBV3-1/TRBV3-2	.	TRBJ2-3	TRBD2
CAISGGGAGGRYEQYF	TGTGCCATCAGTGGTGGAGGAGCGGGAGGGCGCTACGAGCAGTACTTC	TRBV10-3	.	TRBJ2-7	TRBD2
CASSQDRGAEAFF	TGTGCCAGCAGCCAAGACAGGGGTGCTGAAGCTTTCTTT	TRBV5-6	.	TRBJ1-1	TRBD1